These 23 T cell receptor beta chains were all obtained from the same sample, sequenced in a study of blood T cells in healthy people across ages. A J-beta primer mix and a sample-barcoded 5' primer were used in a second PCR of about 7 to 12 cycles. One entry per CDR3 protein, called by TCRdb with MiXCR from the 5' RACE reads. The sample holds about 1.1 million distinct CDR3 sequences, around two fifths seen once. Specimen: blood. These receptors were collected from a young man in good health.

There are a few counts of this clonotype. The chain has TRBV7-9 and TRBJ2-3, with a possible D match to TRBD2 (5 bases). The CDR3 is 17 residues long. Per the germline V gene, CDR1 is SEHNR and CDR2 is FQNEAQ (reference sequence). The V end was cut by 5 bases, the J end by 6 bases, with 24 bases between. CDR3 in DNA: TGTGCCAGCAGCCCTAATTGGGATCGGACTCTAGGCGATACGCAGTATTTT. Protein: CASSPNWDRTLGDTQYF. Based on the CDR3 plus reference TRBV7-9 and TRBJ2-3, the full variable domain is DTGVSQNPRHKITKRGQNVTFRCDPISEHNRLYWYRQTLGQGPEFLTYFQNEAQLEKSRLLSDRFSAERPKGSFSTLEIQRTEQGDSAMYLCASSPNWDRTLGDTQYFGPGTRLTVL.

The table lists this clonotype with many counts. V usage is TRBV20-1 and J usage is TRBJ1-1; D is unresolved. The CDR3 sequence is 11 residues long. V was cut by 4 bases and J by 3 bases, with 6 bases left in between. Germline assignment: CDR1 DFQATT and CDR2 SNEGSKA (reference sequence). The CDR3 region is CSATQDTEAFF. The CDR3 DNA reads as TGCAGTGCTACCCAGGACACTGAAGCTTTCTTT.

The gene calls are TRBV20-1 and TRBJ2-5; a possible D gene is TRBD1 (6 bases). Trimming cost V 6 bases and J 4 bases, with 9 bases left between them. Germline V gives CDR1 DFQATT, CDR2 SNEGSKA (reference sequence). This CDR3 has 11 residues. The CDR3 DNA sequence: TGCAGTGCGCTCAGGGGAGAGACCCAGTACTTC. Translating gives CSALRGETQYF.

The J gene is TRBJ1-6, the V gene TRBV5-1; TRBD1 agrees at 10 bases. The CDR3 length is 13 residues. In germline, CDR1 is SGHRS, CDR2 YFSETQ. The ends lost 5 bases at V and 10 bases at J; junction bases unmatched: 3. The CDR3 DNA reads TGCGCCAGCAGAGGGACAGGGGAATCACCCCTCCACTTT. It yields the protein CASRGTGESPLHF.

J is TRBJ1-2 and V is TRBV27, with 8 bases lining up with TRBD1. The CDR3 is made up of 15 amino acids. The V segment lost 2 bases and the J segment 5 bases; nucleotides outside the gene matches: 7. Germline loops: CDR1 MNHEY, CDR2 SMNVEV (reference sequence). The CDR3 spells CASSLTGGNQYGYTF. The CDR3 region has the DNA TGTGCCAGCAGTTTAACAGGGGGAAATCAATATGGCTACACCTTC.

This clonotype was seen only a few times. The chain recombines TRBV29-1 with TRBJ1-1; the match to TRBD1 covers 10 bases. This CDR3 is built from 13 residues. Germline CDR1 is SQVTM and CDR2 is ANQGSEA. J lost 4 bases, V lost 4 bases, and 3 bases had no gene match. The CDR3, as DNA: TGCAGCGTTGGGACAGGGGGTTTCACTGAAGCTTTCTTT. Translated, it gives CSVGTGGFTEAFF.

The chain uses TRBV19 and TRBJ2-3; 9 bases align to TRBD2. Trimming took 3 bases from V and 2 from J; bases not matched to a gene: 6. CDR1 LNHDA and CDR2 SQIVND come from the germline V gene (reference sequence). The CDR3 is 16 residues long. CDR3 nucleotide sequence: TGTGCCAGTAGTATGAACGCGGGGGGGGTCACAGATACGCAGTATTTT. Translated: CASSMNAGGVTDTQYF.

The V and J genes are TRBV6-5 and TRBJ2-3; tentative D call: TRBD2 (6 bases). The CDR3 extends over 14 amino acids. In germline, CDR1 is MNHEY, CDR2 SVGAGI. V was pared by 7 bases and J by 6 bases, with 17 bases between. The CDR3 loop reads CASTPVGTFDTQYF. CDR3 coding DNA: TGTGCCAGCACCCCGGTTGGGACTTTCGATACGCAGTATTTT.

This sequence joins TRBV10-3 and TRBJ1-1; 8 bases are a match to TRBD1. The CDR3 runs 14 residues. The germline CDR1 and CDR2 sequences are ENHRY and SYGVKD. J lost 4 bases, V lost 4 bases, and 5 bases had no gene match. The CDR3 DNA follows: TGTGCCATCAGTGCTGACAGGGGAAGCACTGAAGCTTTCTTT. It yields the protein CAISADRGSTEAFF.

Only a few counts were recorded for this clonotype. This chain uses TRBV12-3 or TRBV12-4 with TRBJ2-1; perhaps TRBD1 as D (5 bases). The CDR3 extends over 16 amino acids. Trimming took off 5 bases at V and 7 bases at J, with 21 bases between the two ends. This chain's CDR3 is CASSPGAVSTANEQFF. CDR3 DNA sequence: TGTGCCAGCAGTCCTGGGGCCGTATCTACAGCGAATGAGCAGTTCTTC.

This clonotype has a handful of counts. The rearrangement links TRBV7-2 to TRBJ1-4; D may be TRBD1 (5 bases). The germline V and J ends were trimmed by 2 bases and 8 bases, with 15 bases remaining between them. The CDR3 has 15 residues. Germline V gene sequence: CDR1 SGHTA, CDR2 FQGNSA. Written as DNA, the CDR3 is TGTGCCAGCAGCTTAACACAGGACGGGTACGAAAAACTGTTTTTT. It codes for CASSLTQDGYEKLFF.

Written as DNA, the CDR3 is TGTGCCAGCAGTAACCCGGGACAGGGTTACAATGAGCAGTTCTTC. Amino acid sequence: CASSNPGQGYNEQFF. The chain employs TRBV25-1 and TRBJ2-1; 9 bases map to TRBD1. The germline V gene has CDR1 MGHDK and CDR2 SYGVNS. This CDR3 comprises 15 residues. V lost 5 bases and J lost 4; bases outside the gene matches: 6.

V usage is TRBV4-1 and J usage is TRBJ2-1, with TRBD2 matching over 12 bases. The CDR3 extends over 19 amino acids. J was trimmed by 2 bases and V by 4 bases; bases with no gene match: 12. CDR1 and CDR2 (germline): MGHRA, YSYEKL. CDR3 DNA sequence: TGCGCCAGCAGCCCGCGGACTAGCGGGGCCCGTTCGCCCTACAATGAGCAGTTCTTC. Its translation is CASSPRTSGARSPYNEQFF.

J is TRBJ2-7 and V is TRBV10-3; the D is unclear. The CDR3 extends over 14 amino acids. Germline values: CDR1 ENHRY, CDR2 SYGVKD. The V end was cut by 2 bases, the J end by 2 bases, with 10 bases between. CDR3 bases: TGTGCCATCAGTGAGGCCCAGGTCGCCTACGAGCAGTACTTC. This translates into CAISEAQVAYEQYF.

Written as DNA, the CDR3 is TGTGCCAGCAGCTTACGGAATTGGGGGAGCTCTGGGGCCAACGTCCTGACTTTC. It specifies CASSLRNWGSSGANVLTF. The V call is TRBV7-2, the J call TRBJ2-6; D tentatively fits TRBD1 or TRBD2 (5 bases each). Trimming took off 2 bases at V and 0 bases at J, with 14 bases between the two ends. The length of the CDR3 is 18 residues. Per germline, CDR1 SGHTA and CDR2 FQGNSA.

This rearrangement joins TRBV28 to TRBJ1-1; tentatively, D is TRBD1 (6 bases). CDR1 is MDHEN, CDR2 SYDVKM, per germline. CDR3 length: 13 residues. Trimming removed 10 bases at V and 4 bases at J, with 16 bases between. CDR3 sequence: CANQPGAGTEAFF. The CDR3, as DNA: TGTGCCAACCAACCGGGGGCCGGCACTGAAGCTTTCTTT.

This clonotype came up a few times. This chain uses TRBV5-1 with TRBJ2-3; possible D gene TRBD2, 6 bases. CDR1 and CDR2 (germline): SGHRS, YFSETQ. The CDR3 has 13 residues. V lost 4 bases to trimming and J lost 5 bases, with 11 bases between them. The CDR3 loop reads CASSRDSGDTQYF. The DNA for the CDR3 is TGCGCCAGCAGCCGGGACTCTGGAGATACGCAGTATTTT.

Comments on this clonotype: Germline is not matched at one junction end, which may reflect a read error. The genes are TRBV6-2 or TRBV6-3 and TRBJ2-5; 8 bases match TRBD1. The CDR3 is 16 residues long. CDR1 and CDR2 from the germline V gene are MNHEY and SVGEGT. CDR3 DNA sequence: TGTGCCGGCAGTTACGGAGCAGGGGGCGGTCTCAATGAGCAGTACTTC. Encoded protein: CAGSYGAGGGLNEQYF.

V usage is TRBV3-1 and J usage is TRBJ2-5, with D uncertain. CDR1 is LGHDT, CDR2 YNNKEL, per germline (reference sequence). Trimming left V 2 bases short and J 11 bases short, with 27 bases between. The CDR3 length is 17 residues. For the CDR3, the DNA is TGTGCCAGCAGCCAAATGTCGAGCTCTCCCCTCGACAATGAGCAGTACTTC. Residues: CASSQMSSSPLDNEQYF.

The chain employs TRBV20-1 and TRBJ1-5; D ambiguous. The V end lost 5 bases, the J end lost 0 bases, and 17 bases lay between the germline ends. The CDR3 runs 16 residues. CDR1 is DFQATT, CDR2 SNEGSKA, per germline (reference sequence). The DNA of the CDR3 is TGCAGTGCTGGCCAGATTGGAGCTTATAGCAATCAGCCCCAGCATTTT. It translates to CSAGQIGAYSNQPQHF.

There are many counts of this clonotype. One end of the junction is discordant with germline, which a read error may explain. This sequence joins TRBV12-3 or TRBV12-4 and TRBJ1-1; TRBD1 agrees at 7 bases. The CDR3 sequence is 14 residues long. The CDR3 nucleotides read TGCGCCAGCAGCTTGACAGGGTTGAACACTGAAGCTTTCTTT. It yields the protein CASSLTGLNTEAFF.

This clonotype was recorded once. J is TRBJ2-2 and V is TRBV20-1; D uncertain. Trimming removed 3 bases from V and 6 bases from J, with 11 bases in between. CDR1 is DFQATT, CDR2 SNEGSKA, per germline (reference sequence). The CDR3 loop spans 13 amino acids. The CDR3 sequence: CSASAEVPGELFF. For the CDR3, the DNA is TGCAGTGCTAGTGCCGAAGTACCCGGGGAGCTGTTTTTT.

CDR3 sequence: CASSLDVADQPQHF. As DNA, the CDR3 is TGCGCCAGCAGCTTGGATGTGGCAGATCAGCCCCAGCATTTT. V is TRBV5-1 and J is TRBJ1-5; D ambiguous. The CDR3 loop spans 14 amino acids. CDR1 and CDR2 (germline): SGHRS, YFSETQ. The V and J ends lost 0 bases and 5 bases respectively, with 9 bases between them. Full variable domain (missing parts from reference TRBV5-1 and TRBJ1-5): KAGVTQTPRYLIKTRGQQVTLSCSPISGHRSVSWYQQTPGQGLQFLFEYFSETQRNKGNFPGRFSGRQFSNSRSEMNVSTLELGDSALYLCASSLDVADQPQHFGDGTRLSIL.